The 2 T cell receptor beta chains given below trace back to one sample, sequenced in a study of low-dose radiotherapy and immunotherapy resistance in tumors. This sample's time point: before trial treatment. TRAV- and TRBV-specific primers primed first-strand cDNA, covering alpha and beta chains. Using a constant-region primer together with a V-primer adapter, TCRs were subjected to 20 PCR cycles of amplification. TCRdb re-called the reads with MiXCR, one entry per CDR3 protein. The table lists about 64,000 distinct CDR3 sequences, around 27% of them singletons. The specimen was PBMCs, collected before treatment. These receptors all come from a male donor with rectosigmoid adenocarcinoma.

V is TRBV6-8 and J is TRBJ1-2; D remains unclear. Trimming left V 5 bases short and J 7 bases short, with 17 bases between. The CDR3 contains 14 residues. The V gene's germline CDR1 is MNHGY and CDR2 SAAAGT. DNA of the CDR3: TGTGCCAGCAGTCCCCTCGGAGGTTCTACTGGCTACACCTTC. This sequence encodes CASSPLGGSTGYTF.

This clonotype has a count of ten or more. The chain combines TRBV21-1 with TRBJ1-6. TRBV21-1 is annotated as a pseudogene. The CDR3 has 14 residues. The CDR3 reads CASSQTQRRSPLHF. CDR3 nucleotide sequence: TGTGCCAGCAGCCAAACGCAACGAAGGTCACCCCTCCACTTT.